This T cell receptor beta chain was identified during a study of shared clonotypes between healthy human individuals. This CDR3 has 15 residues. J gave up 4 bases and V 7 bases, and 7 bases lay outside the gene matches. The germline CDR1 and CDR2 sequences are SNHLY and FYNNEI. Sequencing used immunoSEQ multiplex PCR; TCRdb keeps in-frame clones, though not all of them. The repertoire consists of 2 million to 2.5 million clones, with more than 90% occurring once and the leading ten covering roughly 0.13%. This TCR was sampled from a man younger than 35 in good health. The chain joins TRBV2 to TRBJ2-7; 13 bases agree with TRBD2. The sequenced sample was naive CD4+ T cells sorted from blood. The sample's subset: CD45RA+ positively selected. CDR3 DNA: TGTGCCAGCAACCGGGGACTAGCGGGGCCTTACGAGCAGTACTTC. Translated, it gives CASNRGLAGPYEQYF.